Detailed here is one T cell receptor (beta chain). Using unique molecular identifiers, the investigators prepared the TCRbeta library. TCRdb called the PCR reads again in MiXCR, with one record for every CDR3 protein. The repertoire holds approximately 400,000 distinct CDR3 sequences, about 11% seen once, with about 5% in the top ten. This entry comes from a study of T-cell reconstitution after alpha-beta-depleted transplantation in children. CDR3 length: 13 residues. V was pared by 3 bases and J by 3 bases, with 2 bases of the junction left unmatched. Germline V gene data show CDR1 as SQVTM and CDR2 as ANQGSEA.

The receptor was derived from a human donor who donated a stem cell graft to a child with acute myeloid leukemia. The sample in question was PBMCs from the stem cell graft donor, obtained from the stem cell graft. The gene calls are TRBV29-1 and TRBJ2-3; the match to TRBD2 covers 8 bases. In DNA form, the CDR3 reads TGCAGCGTTGATCCTAGCGGGACAGATACGCAGTATTTT. Protein: CSVDPSGTDTQYF.